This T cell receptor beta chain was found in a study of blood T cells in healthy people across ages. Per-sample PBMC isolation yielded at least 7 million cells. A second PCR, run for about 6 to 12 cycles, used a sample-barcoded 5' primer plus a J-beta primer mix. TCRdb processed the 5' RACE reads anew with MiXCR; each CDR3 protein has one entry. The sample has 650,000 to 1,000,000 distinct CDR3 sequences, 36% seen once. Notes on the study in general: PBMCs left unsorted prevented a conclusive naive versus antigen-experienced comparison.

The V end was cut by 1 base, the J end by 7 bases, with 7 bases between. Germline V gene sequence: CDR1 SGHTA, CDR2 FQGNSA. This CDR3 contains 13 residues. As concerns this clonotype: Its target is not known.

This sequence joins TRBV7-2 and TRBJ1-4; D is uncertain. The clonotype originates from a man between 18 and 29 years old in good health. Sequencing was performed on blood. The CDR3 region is CASSLDSGEKLFF. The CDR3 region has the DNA TGTGCCAGCAGCTTAGACAGTGGTGAAAAACTGTTTTTT.